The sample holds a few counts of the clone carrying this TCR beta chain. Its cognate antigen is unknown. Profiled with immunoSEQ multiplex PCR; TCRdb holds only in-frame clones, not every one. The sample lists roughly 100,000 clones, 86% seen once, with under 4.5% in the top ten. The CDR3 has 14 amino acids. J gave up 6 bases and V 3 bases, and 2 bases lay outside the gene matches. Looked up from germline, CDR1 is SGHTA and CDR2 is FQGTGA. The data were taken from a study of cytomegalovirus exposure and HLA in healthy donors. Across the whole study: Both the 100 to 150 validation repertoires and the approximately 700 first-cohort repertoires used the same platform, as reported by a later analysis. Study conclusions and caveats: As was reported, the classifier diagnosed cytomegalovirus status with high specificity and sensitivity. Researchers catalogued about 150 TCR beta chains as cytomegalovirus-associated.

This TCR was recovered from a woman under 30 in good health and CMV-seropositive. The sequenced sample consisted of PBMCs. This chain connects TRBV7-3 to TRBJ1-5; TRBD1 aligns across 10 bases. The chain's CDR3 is CASSLTGGGQPQHF. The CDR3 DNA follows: TGTGCCAGCAGCTTGACAGGGGGCGGTCAGCCCCAGCATTTT.